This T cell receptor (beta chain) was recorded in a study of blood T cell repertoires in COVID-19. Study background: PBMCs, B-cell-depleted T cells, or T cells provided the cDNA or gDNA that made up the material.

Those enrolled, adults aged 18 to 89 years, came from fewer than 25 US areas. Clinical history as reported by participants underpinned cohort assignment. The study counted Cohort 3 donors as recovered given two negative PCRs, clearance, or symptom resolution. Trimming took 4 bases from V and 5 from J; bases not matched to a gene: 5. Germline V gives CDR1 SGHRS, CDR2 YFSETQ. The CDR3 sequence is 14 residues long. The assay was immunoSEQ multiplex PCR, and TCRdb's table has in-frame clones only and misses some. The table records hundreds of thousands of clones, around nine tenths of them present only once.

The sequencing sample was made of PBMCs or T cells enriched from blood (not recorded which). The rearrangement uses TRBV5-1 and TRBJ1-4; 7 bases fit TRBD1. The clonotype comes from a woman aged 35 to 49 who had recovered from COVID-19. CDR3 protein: CASSGGTENEKLFF. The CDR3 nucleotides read TGCGCCAGCAGCGGAGGGACAGAAAATGAAAAACTGTTTTTT. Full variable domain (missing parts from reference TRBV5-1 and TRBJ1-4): KAGVTQTPRYLIKTRGQQVTLSCSPISGHRSVSWYQQTPGQGLQFLFEYFSETQRNKGNFPGRFSGRQFSNSRSEMNVSTLELGDSALYLCASSGGTENEKLFFGSGTQLSVL.